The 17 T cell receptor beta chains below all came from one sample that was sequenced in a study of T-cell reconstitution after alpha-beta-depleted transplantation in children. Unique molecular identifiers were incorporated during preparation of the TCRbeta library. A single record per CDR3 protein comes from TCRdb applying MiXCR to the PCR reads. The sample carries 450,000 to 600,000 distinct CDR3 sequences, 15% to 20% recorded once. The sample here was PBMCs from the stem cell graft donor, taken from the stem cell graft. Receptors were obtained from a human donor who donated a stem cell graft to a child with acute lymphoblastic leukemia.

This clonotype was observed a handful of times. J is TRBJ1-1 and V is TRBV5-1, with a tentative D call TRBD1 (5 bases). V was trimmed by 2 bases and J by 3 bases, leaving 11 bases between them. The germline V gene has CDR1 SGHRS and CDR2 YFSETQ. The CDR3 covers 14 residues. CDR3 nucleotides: TGCGCCAGCAGCTTAGGACAAAGGGACACTGAAGCTTTCTTT. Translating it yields CASSLGQRDTEAFF.

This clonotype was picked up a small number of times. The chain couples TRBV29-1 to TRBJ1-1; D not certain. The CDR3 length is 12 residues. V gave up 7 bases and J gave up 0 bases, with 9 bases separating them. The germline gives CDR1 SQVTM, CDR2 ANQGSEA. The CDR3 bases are TGCAGCGACGGTTACATGAACACTGAAGCTTTCTTT. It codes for CSDGYMNTEAFF.

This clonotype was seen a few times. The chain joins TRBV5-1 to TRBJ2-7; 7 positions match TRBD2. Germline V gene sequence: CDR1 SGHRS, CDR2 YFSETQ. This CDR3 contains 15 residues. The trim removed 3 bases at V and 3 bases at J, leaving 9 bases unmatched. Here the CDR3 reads CASSWGSAGVYEQYF. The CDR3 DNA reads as TGCGCCAGCAGCTGGGGGTCGGCGGGAGTCTACGAGCAGTACTTC.

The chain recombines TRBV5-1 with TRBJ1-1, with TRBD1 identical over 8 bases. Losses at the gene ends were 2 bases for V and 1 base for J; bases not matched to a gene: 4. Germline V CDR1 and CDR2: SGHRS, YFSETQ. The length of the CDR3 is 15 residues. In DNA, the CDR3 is TGCGCCAGCAGCTTTTGGACAGGGCCGAACACTGAAGCTTTCTTT. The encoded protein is CASSFWTGPNTEAFF.

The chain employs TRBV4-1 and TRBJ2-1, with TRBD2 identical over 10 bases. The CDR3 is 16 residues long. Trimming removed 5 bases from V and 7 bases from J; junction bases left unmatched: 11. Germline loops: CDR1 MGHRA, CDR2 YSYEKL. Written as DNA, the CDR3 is TGCGCCAGCAGCTTTCGCCCCAGCGGGAGGGGTAATGAGCAGTTCTTC. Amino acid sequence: CASSFRPSGRGNEQFF.

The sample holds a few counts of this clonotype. CDR3 in amino acids: CAAPRGGRLDEQYF. CDR3 DNA: TGTGCCGCCCCGAGGGGGGGGCGTTTGGACGAGCAGTACTTC. The chain employs TRBV2 and TRBJ2-7, with a tentative D call TRBD2 (7 bases). Trimming pared 11 bases from V and 5 bases from J, leaving 22 bases between. Germline-derived CDR1 and CDR2 are SNHLY and FYNNEI. The CDR3 loop spans 14 amino acids.

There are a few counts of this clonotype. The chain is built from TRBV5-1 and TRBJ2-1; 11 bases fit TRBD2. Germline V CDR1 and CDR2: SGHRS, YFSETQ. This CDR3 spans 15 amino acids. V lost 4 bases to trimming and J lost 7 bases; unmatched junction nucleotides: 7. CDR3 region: CASSLGLAVLNEQFF. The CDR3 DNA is TGCGCCAGCAGCCTGGGACTAGCGGTTCTTAATGAGCAGTTCTTC.

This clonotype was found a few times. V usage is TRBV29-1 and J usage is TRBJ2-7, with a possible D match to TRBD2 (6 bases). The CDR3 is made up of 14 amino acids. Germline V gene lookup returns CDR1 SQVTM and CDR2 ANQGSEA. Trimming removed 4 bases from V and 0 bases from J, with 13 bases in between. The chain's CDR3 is CSVGGAGSSYEQYF. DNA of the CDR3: TGCAGCGTTGGAGGGGCGGGAAGCTCCTACGAGCAGTACTTC.

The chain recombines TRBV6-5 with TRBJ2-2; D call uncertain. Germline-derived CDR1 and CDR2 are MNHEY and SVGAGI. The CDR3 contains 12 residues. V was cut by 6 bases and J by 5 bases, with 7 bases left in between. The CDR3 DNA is TGTGCCAGCAGAAAATCAACCGGGGAGCTGTTTTTT. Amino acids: CASRKSTGELFF.

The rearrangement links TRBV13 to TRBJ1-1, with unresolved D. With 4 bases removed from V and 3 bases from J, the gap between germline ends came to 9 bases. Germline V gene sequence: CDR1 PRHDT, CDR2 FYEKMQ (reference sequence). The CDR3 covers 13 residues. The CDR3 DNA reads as TGTGCCAGCAGCTGGGCGAGGGACACTGAAGCTTTCTTT. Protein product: CASSWARDTEAFF. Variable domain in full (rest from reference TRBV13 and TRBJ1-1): AAGVIQSPRHLIKEKRETATLKCYPIPRHDTVYWYQQGPGQDPQFLISFYEKMQSDKGSIPDRFSAQQFSDYHSELNMSSLELGDSALYFCASSWARDTEAFFGQGTRLTVV.

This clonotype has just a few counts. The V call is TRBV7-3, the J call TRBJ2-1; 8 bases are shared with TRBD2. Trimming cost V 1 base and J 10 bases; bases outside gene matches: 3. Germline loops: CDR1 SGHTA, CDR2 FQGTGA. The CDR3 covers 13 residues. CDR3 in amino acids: CASSLILAGEQFF. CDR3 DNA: TGTGCCAGCAGCTTAATATTAGCGGGGGAGCAGTTCTTC.

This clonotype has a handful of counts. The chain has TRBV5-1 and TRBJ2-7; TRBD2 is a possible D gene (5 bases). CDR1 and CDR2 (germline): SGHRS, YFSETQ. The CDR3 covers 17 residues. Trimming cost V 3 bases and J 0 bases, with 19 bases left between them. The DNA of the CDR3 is TGCGCCAGCAGCTGGGGAGTAAACGACATCTACTCCTACGAGCAGTACTTC. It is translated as CASSWGVNDIYSYEQYF.

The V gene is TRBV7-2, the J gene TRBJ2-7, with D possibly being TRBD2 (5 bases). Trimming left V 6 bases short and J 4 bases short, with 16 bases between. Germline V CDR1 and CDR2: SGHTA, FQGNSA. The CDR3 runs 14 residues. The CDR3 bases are TGTGCCAGCAGGCCGCCAGCGGCTCCTTACGAGCAGTACTTC. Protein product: CASRPPAAPYEQYF.

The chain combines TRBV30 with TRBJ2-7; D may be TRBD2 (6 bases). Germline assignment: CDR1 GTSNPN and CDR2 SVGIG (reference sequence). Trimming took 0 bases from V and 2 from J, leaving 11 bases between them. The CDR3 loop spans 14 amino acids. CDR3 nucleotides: TGTGCCTGGAGTGTTGGCGGGGAGCCCTACGAGCAGTACTTC. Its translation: CAWSVGGEPYEQYF.

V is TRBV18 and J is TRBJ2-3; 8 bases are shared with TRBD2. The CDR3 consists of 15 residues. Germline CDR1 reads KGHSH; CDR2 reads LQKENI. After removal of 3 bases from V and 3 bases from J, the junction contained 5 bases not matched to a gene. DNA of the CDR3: TGTGCCAGCTCACCGGCAGCGGGAGTTACAGATACGCAGTATTTT. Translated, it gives CASSPAAGVTDTQYF.

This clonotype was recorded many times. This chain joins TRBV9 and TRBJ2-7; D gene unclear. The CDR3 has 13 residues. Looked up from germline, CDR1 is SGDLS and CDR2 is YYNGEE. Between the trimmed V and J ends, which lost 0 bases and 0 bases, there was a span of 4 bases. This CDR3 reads CASSVGNSYEQYF. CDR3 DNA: TGTGCCAGCAGCGTAGGGAACTCCTACGAGCAGTACTTC.

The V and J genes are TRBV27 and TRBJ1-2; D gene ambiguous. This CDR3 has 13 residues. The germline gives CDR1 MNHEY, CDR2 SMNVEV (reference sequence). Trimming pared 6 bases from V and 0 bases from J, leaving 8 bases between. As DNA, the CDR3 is TGTGCCAGCAGAGGAACAGCTAACTATGGCTACACCTTC. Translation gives CASRGTANYGYTF.